These 16 T cell receptor beta chains were all obtained from the same sample, sequenced in a study of shared T cell receptors in the human thymus (dated by TCRdb to about 2021). To prepare the library, the immunoSEQ multiplex PCR assay was applied. The table was pulled from immuneACCESS by TCRdb, which kept in-frame rearrangements only. Such tables lose some clones; where checked, under half of the loss comes from unresolved V genes, and the rest has no known cause. The sample yields under 450,000 clones; 85% to 95% were counted once. Roughly 0.02% of the sample is in the top ten clones. The sequencing input was thymocytes. These TCRs come from a human donor.

This chain uses TRBV28 with TRBJ1-3, with 8 bases aligning to TRBD1. Germline CDR1 MDHEN, CDR2 SYDVKM. This CDR3 region has 16 residues. V was clipped by 6 bases and J by 4 bases; unmatched bases: 11. CDR3 region: CASRTDRTGFGNTIYF. The DNA for the CDR3 is TGTGCCAGCAGAACCGATAGGACAGGGTTCGGAAACACCATATATTTT.

The rearrangement joins TRBV2 to TRBJ2-7; no firm D call. V dropped 0 bases and J dropped 0 bases, with 9 bases sitting between them. The CDR3 extends over 15 amino acids. Germline V lookup: CDR1 SNHLY, CDR2 FYNNEI. The CDR3 reads CASSEAQRSSYEQYF. The CDR3 region has the DNA TGTGCCAGCAGTGAAGCGCAAAGGAGCTCCTACGAGCAGTACTTC.

V is TRBV28 and J is TRBJ2-7, with 14 bases lining up with TRBD2. Germline V lookup: CDR1 MDHEN, CDR2 SYDVKM. With V trimmed by 8 bases and J by 5 bases, 5 bases remained unmatched. The CDR3 extends over 14 amino acids. The CDR3 coding sequence is TGTGCCAGCGGGGGACTAGCGGGAGCGGACGAGCAGTACTTC. This codes for CASGGLAGADEQYF.

J is TRBJ2-2 and V is TRBV5-4, with D unresolved. This CDR3 has 16 amino acids. Germline V gene data show CDR1 as SGHNT and CDR2 as YYREEE (reference sequence). The V end lost 0 bases, the J end lost 2 bases, and 11 bases lay between the germline ends. The chain's CDR3 is CASSLEDGPNTGELFF. In DNA, the CDR3 is TGTGCCAGCAGCTTGGAGGATGGGCCAAACACCGGGGAGCTGTTTTTT.

V usage is TRBV25-1 and J usage is TRBJ2-7; D gene uncertain. Germline assignment: CDR1 MGHDK and CDR2 SYGVNS. V shed 1 base and J shed 6 bases, with 7 bases lying between them. CDR3 length: 12 residues. The CDR3 sequence is CASSEWSSEQYF. Written as DNA, the CDR3 is TGTGCCAGCAGTGAATGGAGTAGCGAGCAGTACTTC.

J is TRBJ1-2 and V is TRBV7-2, with D possibly TRBD1 on 5 matching bases. In germline, CDR1 is SGHTA, CDR2 FQGNSA. The CDR3 extends over 14 amino acids. V gave up 5 bases and J gave up 5 bases, with 15 bases separating them. CDR3 bases: TGTGCCAGCAGCCGGGACGGGGATAGGTATGGCTACACCTTC. Translating it yields CASSRDGDRYGYTF.

This clone was seen only once. The J gene is TRBJ2-7, the V gene TRBV7-6, with a tentative D call TRBD1 (5 bases). The CDR3 covers 16 residues. The germline V and J ends were trimmed by 6 bases and 5 bases, with 23 bases remaining between them. Per the germline V gene, CDR1 is SGHVS and CDR2 is FNYEAQ. DNA for the CDR3: TGTGCCAGCAGGGGAAGTGACAGCCCGTTTTTCAACGAGCAGTACTTC. Its translation is CASRGSDSPFFNEQYF.

J is TRBJ2-1 and V is TRBV20-1; 7 nucleotides match TRBD2. The germline gives CDR1 DFQATT, CDR2 SNEGSKA (reference sequence). Trimming removed 6 bases from V and 15 bases from J; junction bases left unmatched: 11. The CDR3 is 11 residues long. As DNA, the CDR3 is TGCAGTGCCCGTCGAGGGAGGGCCGCGTTCTTC. It is translated as CSARRGRAAFF.

V and J are TRBV10-3 and TRBJ2-1; TRBD2 aligns across 7 bases. CDR3 length: 19 residues. Losses at the gene ends were 1 base for V and 4 bases for J; bases not matched to a gene: 16. Germline V gene data show CDR1 as ENHRY and CDR2 as SYGVKD. The CDR3 is CAISELGGALRERYNEQFF. The CDR3 DNA reads TGTGCCATCAGTGAGTTAGGAGGGGCTTTGCGGGAGCGGTACAATGAGCAGTTCTTC.

V and J are TRBV10-2 and TRBJ2-1, with 8 bases lining up with TRBD1. With V trimmed by 4 bases and J by 3 bases, 5 bases remained unmatched. The germline gives CDR1 WSHSY, CDR2 SAAADI. There are 15 residues in the CDR3. The CDR3 region has the DNA TGCGCCAGCAGTGTACGGGACAGGTTCTACAATGAGCAGTTCTTC. Its protein product is CASSVRDRFYNEQFF.

This rearrangement joins TRBV25-1 to TRBJ2-5, with D unclear. Between the trimmed V and J ends, which lost 8 bases and 5 bases, there was a span of 15 bases. The CDR3 consists of 13 residues. The germline V gene has CDR1 MGHDK and CDR2 SYGVNS. The CDR3 coding sequence is TGTGCCAGCGGGTCCCGGCCCCGGGAGACCCAGTACTTC. Its translation is CASGSRPRETQYF.

The chain joins TRBV2 to TRBJ1-2; D may be TRBD1 (5 bases). The CDR3 is made up of 15 amino acids. The V end lost 2 bases, the J end lost 2 bases, and 12 bases lay between the germline ends. Germline-derived CDR1 and CDR2 are SNHLY and FYNNEI. The CDR3 here is CASSELGRANYGYTF. DNA for the CDR3: TGTGCCAGCAGTGAATTAGGCAGGGCGAACTATGGCTACACCTTC.

This sequence joins TRBV7-2 and TRBJ2-5; TRBD2 agrees at 8 bases. The V gene end was trimmed by 3 bases and the J gene end by 2 bases; junction bases not matched to a gene: 8. The length of the CDR3 is 16 residues. CDR1 is SGHTA, CDR2 FQGNSA, per germline. CDR3 DNA: TGTGCCAGCAGCTTCCTAGCGGGCTATGGGCAAGAGACCCAGTACTTC. This sequence encodes CASSFLAGYGQETQYF.

This chain links TRBV27 with TRBJ2-2, with a tentative D call TRBD2 (6 bases). The germline V gene encodes CDR1 MNHEY and CDR2 SMNVEV (reference sequence). CDR3 size: 18 residues. Trimming removed 7 bases from V and 5 bases from J, with 26 bases in between. The CDR3 reads CASTYTRLGPRGTGELFF. The CDR3 region has the DNA TGTGCCAGCACCTATACTCGACTAGGCCCCCGAGGAACCGGGGAGCTGTTTTTT.

J is TRBJ2-3 and V is TRBV7-2; D unresolved. Germline lookup yields CDR1 SGHTA and CDR2 FQGNSA. This CDR3 contains 15 residues. The V gene lost 4 bases and the J gene lost 4 bases, with 15 bases spanning the gap. For the CDR3, the DNA is TGTGCCAGCAGCTCCAGCAGGCCTCGCGCAGATACGCAGTATTTT. Residues: CASSSSRPRADTQYF.

The rearrangement uses TRBV4-1 and TRBJ2-7, with 9 nucleotides matching TRBD2. The V segment lost 4 bases and the J segment 5 bases; nucleotides outside the gene matches: 9. CDR1 and CDR2 (germline): MGHRA, YSYEKL. The CDR3 contains 15 residues. DNA for the CDR3: TGCGCCAGCAGCCCGCGCGGCGGGAGGGACGACGAGCAGTACTTC. This encodes CASSPRGGRDDEQYF.